These T cell receptor beta chains were read from a single sample in a study of spatial heterogeneity in lung cancer. Using its own MiXCR run on the 5' RACE reads, TCRdb lists one record per CDR3 protein. Here the sample spans just over 75,000 distinct CDR3 sequences, roughly 8% being singletons. The sample consisted of PBMCs, taken at surgery. These receptors all come from a male donor with early-stage non-small cell lung cancer. Each CDR3 is given with its conserved first and last residue. A D gene is named only where the DNA matches it firmly. Clone size, where shown, is once, few, many, or a class for clones that have expanded.

cdr3_aa cdr3_nt j_call v_call d_call clone_size
CASSPHNTGYSYEQYF TGCGCCAGCAGCCCTCACAATACAGGCTACTCCTACGAGCAGTACTTC TRBJ2-7 TRBV4-1 . many
CASTPLAGATGELFF TGTGCCAGCACCCCGCTAGCGGGGGCGACCGGGGAGCTGTTTTTT TRBJ2-2 TRBV6-2/TRBV6-3 TRBD2 few
CVLGGKILGYGYTF TGTGTTTTAGGGGGAAAGATCCTAGGCTATGGCTACACCTTC TRBJ1-2 TRBV28 . many
CSAEQGAQNTQYF TGCAGCGCCGAACAGGGGGCGCAAAATACGCAGTATTTT TRBJ2-3 TRBV29-1 TRBD1 many
CSAFGGTGLWNEQFF TGCAGCGCCTTTGGCGGGACAGGGTTATGGAATGAGCAGTTCTTC TRBJ2-1 TRBV29-1 TRBD1 many
CASSKGKRPGGQYF TGTGCCAGCAGCAAAGGGAAGCGTCCGGGTGGGCAGTACTTC TRBJ2-7 TRBV21-1 . many
CASSPSGLPYEQYF TGTGCCAGCAGCCCCTCAGGGCTACCTTACGAGCAGTACTTC TRBJ2-7 TRBV3-1 . few
CASSLEARHGELFF TGTGCCAGCAGCTTAGAGGCCAGGCACGGGGAGCTGTTTTTT TRBJ2-2 TRBV11-3 . few
CASSPWTGVVNTEAFF TGCGCCAGCAGCCCTTGGACAGGGGTCGTGAACACTGAAGCTTTCTTT TRBJ1-1 TRBV5-1 TRBD1 .
CASSLLSGSSYEQYF TGCGCCAGCAGCCTATTGAGCGGGAGCTCCTACGAGCAGTACTTC TRBJ2-7 TRBV4-3 TRBD2 few
CASSLDAGMNTEAFF TGCGCCAGCAGCTTGGACGCAGGAATGAACACTGAAGCTTTCTTT TRBJ1-1 TRBV5-1 . many
CASSLSGQSYERYF TGTGCCAGCAGCTTATCGGGACAAAGTTACGAGCGGTACTTC TRBJ2-7 TRBV7-2 . few
CATAGTVAYEQYF TGTGCCACCGCCGGGACAGTGGCCTACGAGCAGTACTTC TRBJ2-7 TRBV24-1 TRBD1 .